This T cell receptor (beta chain) is drawn from a study of cytomegalovirus exposure and HLA in healthy donors. On the study more broadly: In a later analysis, it was reported that the approximately 120 validation repertoires had been produced on the same platform as the 600 to 850 repertoires belonging to the first cohort.

In this sample, this clone turned up once. Its target is not known. Profiling relied on immunoSEQ multiplex PCR, and the TCRdb table lists in-frame clones only, not all of them. The data hold tens of thousands of clones, with about 96% observed a single time. General observations from the study: That first-cohort TCR clusters tended to co-occur in the 95 to 150 validation repertoires was found in a later analysis. Under in vitro conditions, three CMV-associated chains were confirmed as specific for CMV antigens.

This CDR3 spans 16 amino acids. CDR1 and CDR2 from the germline V gene are MGHDK and SYGVNS. Trimming stripped 1 base from V and 1 base from J, with 10 bases between. The sequence derives from a young man in good health and CMV-seronegative. The sample comprised PBMCs. The V call is TRBV25-1, the J call TRBJ2-2; D possibly corresponds to TRBD1 (5 bases). In DNA, the CDR3 is TGTGCCAGCAGTGAATTTGGGGCGGTGAACACCGGGGAGCTGTTTTTT. Amino acid sequence: CASSEFGAVNTGELFF.